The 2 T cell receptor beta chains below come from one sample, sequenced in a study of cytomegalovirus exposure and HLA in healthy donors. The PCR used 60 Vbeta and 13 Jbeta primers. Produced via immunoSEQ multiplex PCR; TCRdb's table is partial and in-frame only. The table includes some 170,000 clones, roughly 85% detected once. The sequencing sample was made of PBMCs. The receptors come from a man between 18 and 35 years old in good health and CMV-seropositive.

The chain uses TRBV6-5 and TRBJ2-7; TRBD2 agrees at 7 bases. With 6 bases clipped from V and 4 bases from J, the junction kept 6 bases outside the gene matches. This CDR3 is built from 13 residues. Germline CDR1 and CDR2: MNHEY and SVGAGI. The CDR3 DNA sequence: TGTGCCAGCAGCCTAGCGGAGGAATACGAGCAGTACTTC. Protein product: CASSLAEEYEQYF.

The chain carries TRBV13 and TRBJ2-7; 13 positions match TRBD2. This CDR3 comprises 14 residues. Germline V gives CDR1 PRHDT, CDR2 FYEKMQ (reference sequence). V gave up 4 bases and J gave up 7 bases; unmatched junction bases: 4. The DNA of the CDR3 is TGTGCCAGCAGCTCACCGGGACTAGCGGGAGAGCAGTACTTC. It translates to CASSSPGLAGEQYF.